Below, 30 T cell receptor beta chains from the same sample are listed, as sequenced in a study of cytomegalovirus exposure and HLA in healthy donors. The primer mix had 60 Vbeta and 13 Jbeta primers. Some clones are missing from TCRdb's copy, which holds only in-frame ones; the method was immunoSEQ multiplex PCR. The sample has 100,000 to 150,000 clones; about three quarters are singletons. Sequencing was done on a sample of PBMCs. These receptors came from a woman in her late teens or twenties in good health and CMV-seronegative.

This chain uses TRBV5-6 with TRBJ1-3; D gene uncertain. The CDR3 is 14 residues long. The germline CDR1 and CDR2 sequences are SGHDT and YYEEEE. V was trimmed by 3 bases and J by 4 bases, leaving 11 bases between them. CDR3 sequence reads: CASSSGVRGNTIYF. In DNA, the CDR3 is TGTGCCAGCAGCTCAGGTGTTAGGGGAAACACCATATATTTT.

J is TRBJ2-5 and V is TRBV6-5; 9 nucleotides match TRBD1. V shed 6 bases and J 4 bases; nucleotides not matched to a gene: 6. Germline V CDR1 and CDR2: MNHEY, SVGAGI. The CDR3 length is 14 residues. The CDR3, as DNA: TGTGCCAGCAGCCCCGGGACAGGGAGAGAGACCCAGTACTTC. Encoded protein: CASSPGTGRETQYF.

This chain links TRBV9 with TRBJ2-2; TRBD2 might be the D (5 bases). With 6 bases removed from V and 5 bases from J, the gap between germline ends came to 11 bases. Germline CDR1 reads SGDLS; CDR2 reads YYNGEE. The CDR3 covers 13 residues. CDR3 region: CASTGLLTGELFF. The CDR3 nucleotides are TGTGCCAGCACCGGACTGCTTACCGGGGAGCTGTTTTTT.

CDR3: CASRSGTRVDLEQFF. CDR3 nucleotide sequence: TGTGCCAGCAGGTCAGGGACTAGAGTCGACCTTGAGCAGTTCTTC. The J gene is TRBJ2-1, the V gene TRBV27; 8 nucleotides match TRBD2. Germline-derived CDR1 and CDR2 are MNHEY and SMNVEV (reference sequence). Germline trimming cut 6 bases from V and 9 bases from J; bases unmatched to any gene: 13. The CDR3 runs 15 residues.

This chain joins TRBV2 and TRBJ1-4; 8 bases agree with TRBD1. The germline CDR1 and CDR2 sequences are SNHLY and FYNNEI. CDR3 length: 13 amino acids. Trimming took 8 bases from V and 7 from J; bases not matched to a gene: 6. This CDR3 reads CASGGQAFEKLFF. DNA of the CDR3: TGTGCCAGCGGGGGACAGGCTTTTGAAAAACTGTTTTTT.

A few counts support this clone. The V call is TRBV15, the J call TRBJ1-5; 8 bases line up with TRBD1. Germline CDR1 reads LNHNV; CDR2 reads YYDKDF (reference sequence). With V trimmed by 3 bases and J by 6 bases, 7 bases remained unmatched. CDR3 size: 15 residues. CDR3 nucleotides: TGTGCCACCAGCAGCCTAAGACAGGGGAGTCAGCCCCAGCATTTT. This codes for CATSSLRQGSQPQHF.

The J gene is TRBJ1-2, the V gene TRBV6-4; D unclear. Germline CDR1 is MRHNA and CDR2 is SNTAGT. This CDR3 region has 15 residues. V dropped 5 bases and J dropped 6 bases, with 19 bases sitting between them. CDR3 in DNA: TGTGCCAGCAGTTCGGGTGGCGGTTCAAGCGATGGCTACACCTTC. This encodes CASSSGGGSSDGYTF.

This chain joins TRBV5-4 and TRBJ1-2, with 7 nucleotides matching TRBD1. V shed 3 bases, J shed 6 bases, and the junction held 8 bases outside the gene matches. The CDR3 runs 14 residues. Germline CDR1 and CDR2: SGHNT and YYREEE (reference sequence). The CDR3 is CASSSVFQGDGYTF. The CDR3 DNA reads as TGTGCCAGCAGCTCTGTGTTCCAGGGGGATGGCTACACCTTC.

The chain combines TRBV30 with TRBJ1-4, with D unresolved. Looked up from germline, CDR1 is GTSNPN and CDR2 is SVGIG (reference sequence). The CDR3 length is 14 residues. V lost 2 bases and J lost 6, with 13 bases in between. This CDR3 reads CAWSILPVDEKLFF. The CDR3 DNA reads as TGTGCCTGGAGTATTCTTCCAGTGGATGAAAAACTGTTTTTT.

The chain couples TRBV29-1 to TRBJ2-1; TRBD1 matches at 7 bases. J lost 5 bases, V lost 7 bases, and 8 bases had no gene match. This CDR3 contains 13 residues. CDR1 is SQVTM, CDR2 ANQGSEA, per germline. The CDR3 here is CSAGTATHNEQFF. CDR3 nucleotide sequence: TGCAGCGCTGGGACAGCCACCCACAATGAGCAGTTCTTC.

The V gene is TRBV5-1, the J gene TRBJ1-4; D remains unclear. The V gene's germline CDR1 is SGHRS and CDR2 YFSETQ. The ends were cut back, 1 base at V and 0 bases at J, with 7 bases in the middle. This CDR3 has 15 amino acids. The CDR3 sequence: CASSLQAATNEKLFF. CDR3 in DNA: TGCGCCAGCAGCTTGCAAGCCGCAACTAATGAAAAACTGTTTTTT.

This clone was detected only a few times. One end of the junction does not line up with germline, which may come from a read error. The V and J genes are TRBV30 and TRBJ2-1; 9 positions match TRBD2. This CDR3 region has 16 residues. Germline values: CDR1 GTSNPN, CDR2 SVGIG (reference sequence). The CDR3 loop reads CAWSVSPRLAEAQKVF. The CDR3 bases are TGTGCCTGGAGTGTATCCCCTCGACTAGCGGAGGCCCAAAAGGTCTTC.

J is TRBJ2-7 and V is TRBV7-9; 7 bases line up with TRBD1. V shed 3 bases and J 4 bases; nucleotides not matched to a gene: 6. CDR3 size: 14 residues. In germline, CDR1 is SEHNR, CDR2 FQNEAQ (reference sequence). The CDR3 sequence is CASSFPGQPYEQYF. CDR3 coding DNA: TGTGCCAGCAGCTTCCCGGGACAGCCGTACGAGCAGTACTTC.

The chain combines TRBV30 with TRBJ2-7, with 7 bases that match TRBD2. The CDR3 consists of 14 residues. V dropped 4 bases and J dropped 2; count of bases not matched to a gene: 8. The germline gives CDR1 GTSNPN, CDR2 SVGIG (reference sequence). The DNA of the CDR3 is TGTGCCTGGACCCAGCGGGGAGGGACCTACGAGCAGTACTTC. As protein: CAWTQRGGTYEQYF.

The chain couples TRBV29-1 to TRBJ2-1; 10 positions match TRBD2. After removal of 7 bases from V and 5 bases from J, the junction contained 11 bases not matched to a gene. The CDR3 extends over 15 amino acids. The V gene's germline CDR1 is SQVTM and CDR2 ANQGSEA. CDR3 DNA: TGCAGCGCCCCGCCCCTAGCGGGAGCCGACAATGAGCAGTTCTTC. This translates into CSAPPLAGADNEQFF.

The chain recombines TRBV19 with TRBJ1-2; 7 nucleotides line up with TRBD1. CDR1 LNHDA and CDR2 SQIVND come from the germline V gene (reference sequence). Germline trimming cut 9 bases from V and 5 bases from J; bases unmatched to any gene: 15. There are 15 residues in the CDR3. The CDR3 nucleotides read TGTGCCAGCGGGACCTTCGGGACAGCCAGTTATGGCTACACCTTC. This gives the protein CASGTFGTASYGYTF. Full variable domain (rest looked up from reference TRBV19 and TRBJ1-2): DGGITQSPKYLFRKEGQNVTLSCEQNLNHDAMYWYRQDPGQGLRLIYYSQIVNDFQKGDIAEGYSVSREKKESFPLTVTSAQKNPTAFYLCASGTFGTASYGYTFGSGTRLTVV.

J is TRBJ1-3 and V is TRBV30; D is unresolved. There are 12 residues in the CDR3. V shed 4 bases and J shed 4 bases, with 8 bases lying between them. Per germline, CDR1 GTSNPN and CDR2 SVGIG (reference sequence). CDR3: CAWISRGNTIYF. CDR3 in DNA: TGTGCCTGGATCTCGAGGGGAAACACCATATATTTT.

The V gene is TRBV5-1, the J gene TRBJ1-1; TRBD1 is a possible D gene (6 bases). CDR1 and CDR2 (germline): SGHRS, YFSETQ. V dropped 3 bases and J dropped 0 bases, with 12 bases sitting between them. This CDR3 spans 15 amino acids. The CDR3 protein is CASSSGTFMNTEAFF. CDR3 DNA: TGCGCCAGCAGCTCCGGGACATTCATGAACACTGAAGCTTTCTTT.

The gene calls are TRBV5-1 and TRBJ2-5; no firm D call. Per germline, CDR1 SGHRS and CDR2 YFSETQ. V dropped 0 bases and J dropped 3 bases, with 12 bases sitting between them. The CDR3 covers 15 residues. CDR3 in DNA: TGCGCCAGCAGCTTGGACCAAATTGAGGAAGAGACCCAGTACTTC. It yields the protein CASSLDQIEEETQYF.

The chain combines TRBV6-5 with TRBJ1-2; 11 bases align to TRBD1. Per germline, CDR1 MNHEY and CDR2 SVGAGI. Germline trimming cut 5 bases from V and 3 bases from J; bases unmatched to any gene: 2. The CDR3 sequence is 14 residues long. CDR3 region: CASSTDRGHYGYTF. For the CDR3, the DNA is TGTGCCAGCAGTACGGACAGGGGGCACTATGGCTACACCTTC.

This rearrangement joins TRBV6-5 to TRBJ2-7, with 11 bases lining up with TRBD2. The trim removed 6 bases at V and 4 bases at J, leaving 5 bases unmatched. Germline CDR1 is MNHEY and CDR2 is SVGAGI. The CDR3 is made up of 14 amino acids. The CDR3 loop reads CASSMTSGDYEQYF. The CDR3 nucleotides are TGTGCCAGCAGCATGACTAGCGGGGATTACGAGCAGTACTTC.

The chain recombines TRBV4-1 with TRBJ2-5; 9 bases are a match to TRBD2. The CDR3 is 13 residues long. The germline V gene has CDR1 MGHRA and CDR2 YSYEKL. V lost 3 bases to trimming and J lost 7 bases; unmatched junction nucleotides: 3. The DNA for the CDR3 is TGCGCCAGCAGCCAGGGAGCGGGGGGGACCCAGTACTTC. Translation: CASSQGAGGTQYF.

V and J are TRBV10-3 and TRBJ2-3; TRBD2 aligns across 11 bases. The CDR3 is 15 residues long. V lost 5 bases and J lost 0; bases outside the gene matches: 1. CDR1 and CDR2 (germline): ENHRY, SYGVKD. CDR3 residues: CAISLAGGSTDTQYF. The DNA of the CDR3 is TGTGCCATCAGTTTAGCGGGAGGGAGCACAGATACGCAGTATTTT.

This rearrangement joins TRBV5-1 to TRBJ2-1; maybe TRBD2 (5 bases). Trimming cost V 5 bases and J 6 bases, with 18 bases left between them. The V gene's germline CDR1 is SGHRS and CDR2 YFSETQ. This CDR3 is built from 15 residues. CDR3 nucleotides: TGCGCCAGCAGTACTAGACCCGTATCGACCAATGAGCAGTTCTTC. Protein: CASSTRPVSTNEQFF.

V gene TRBV6-1 combines with J gene TRBJ2-2; the D is unclear. The CDR3 sequence is 13 residues long. The ends were cut back, 0 bases at V and 3 bases at J, with 2 bases in the middle. CDR1 is MNHNS and CDR2 is SASEGT in the germline V gene. The CDR3 region is CASSEAYTGELFF. As DNA, the CDR3 is TGTGCCAGCAGTGAAGCCTACACCGGGGAGCTGTTTTTT.

The chain links TRBV11-2 to TRBJ2-2; 16 positions match TRBD2. V shed 5 bases and J 4 bases; nucleotides not matched to a gene: 10. Germline values: CDR1 SGHAT, CDR2 FQNNGV. This CDR3 spans 19 amino acids. The CDR3: CASSAAGLAGGPRTGELFF. CDR3 coding DNA: TGTGCCAGCAGCGCGGCGGGACTAGCGGGAGGGCCCCGCACCGGGGAGCTGTTTTTT.

V usage is TRBV4-1 and J usage is TRBJ2-7, with 14 bases matching TRBD2. With V trimmed by 0 bases and J by 5 bases, 9 bases remained unmatched. Germline CDR1 is MGHRA and CDR2 is YSYEKL. CDR3 size: 18 residues. The CDR3 is CASSQDRGLAGDPDEQYF. In DNA form, the CDR3 reads TGCGCCAGCAGCCAAGATCGGGGACTAGCGGGAGATCCCGACGAGCAGTACTTC.

This clone was seen only a few times. The V call is TRBV27, the J call TRBJ1-1, with D possibly matching TRBD1 (5 bases). Germline V CDR1 and CDR2: MNHEY, SMNVEV (reference sequence). This CDR3 is 13 amino acids long. The ends were cut back, 7 bases at V and 4 bases at J, with 13 bases in the middle. The CDR3 is CASTHIQGTEAFF. The DNA for the CDR3 is TGTGCCAGCACCCATATCCAGGGCACTGAAGCTTTCTTT.

This clone appeared a single time. The rearrangement links TRBV25-1 to TRBJ1-1; 8 bases are a match to TRBD1. Germline trimming cut 3 bases from V and 6 bases from J; bases unmatched to any gene: 3. CDR1 and CDR2 from the germline V gene are MGHDK and SYGVNS. The CDR3 sequence is 13 residues long. The CDR3 coding sequence is TGTGCCAGCAGTGAGACAGGGGTAGCTGAAGCTTTCTTT. Amino acids: CASSETGVAEAFF.

This clone appeared a single time. This sequence joins TRBV13 and TRBJ1-2; 7 bases agree with TRBD1. Germline V gene data show CDR1 as PRHDT and CDR2 as FYEKMQ (reference sequence). The CDR3 totals 14 residues. The ends lost 5 bases at V and 8 bases at J; junction bases unmatched: 11. CDR3 region: CASSARNRGGGYTF. CDR3 in DNA: TGTGCCAGCAGCGCCCGGAACAGGGGCGGCGGCTACACCTTC.